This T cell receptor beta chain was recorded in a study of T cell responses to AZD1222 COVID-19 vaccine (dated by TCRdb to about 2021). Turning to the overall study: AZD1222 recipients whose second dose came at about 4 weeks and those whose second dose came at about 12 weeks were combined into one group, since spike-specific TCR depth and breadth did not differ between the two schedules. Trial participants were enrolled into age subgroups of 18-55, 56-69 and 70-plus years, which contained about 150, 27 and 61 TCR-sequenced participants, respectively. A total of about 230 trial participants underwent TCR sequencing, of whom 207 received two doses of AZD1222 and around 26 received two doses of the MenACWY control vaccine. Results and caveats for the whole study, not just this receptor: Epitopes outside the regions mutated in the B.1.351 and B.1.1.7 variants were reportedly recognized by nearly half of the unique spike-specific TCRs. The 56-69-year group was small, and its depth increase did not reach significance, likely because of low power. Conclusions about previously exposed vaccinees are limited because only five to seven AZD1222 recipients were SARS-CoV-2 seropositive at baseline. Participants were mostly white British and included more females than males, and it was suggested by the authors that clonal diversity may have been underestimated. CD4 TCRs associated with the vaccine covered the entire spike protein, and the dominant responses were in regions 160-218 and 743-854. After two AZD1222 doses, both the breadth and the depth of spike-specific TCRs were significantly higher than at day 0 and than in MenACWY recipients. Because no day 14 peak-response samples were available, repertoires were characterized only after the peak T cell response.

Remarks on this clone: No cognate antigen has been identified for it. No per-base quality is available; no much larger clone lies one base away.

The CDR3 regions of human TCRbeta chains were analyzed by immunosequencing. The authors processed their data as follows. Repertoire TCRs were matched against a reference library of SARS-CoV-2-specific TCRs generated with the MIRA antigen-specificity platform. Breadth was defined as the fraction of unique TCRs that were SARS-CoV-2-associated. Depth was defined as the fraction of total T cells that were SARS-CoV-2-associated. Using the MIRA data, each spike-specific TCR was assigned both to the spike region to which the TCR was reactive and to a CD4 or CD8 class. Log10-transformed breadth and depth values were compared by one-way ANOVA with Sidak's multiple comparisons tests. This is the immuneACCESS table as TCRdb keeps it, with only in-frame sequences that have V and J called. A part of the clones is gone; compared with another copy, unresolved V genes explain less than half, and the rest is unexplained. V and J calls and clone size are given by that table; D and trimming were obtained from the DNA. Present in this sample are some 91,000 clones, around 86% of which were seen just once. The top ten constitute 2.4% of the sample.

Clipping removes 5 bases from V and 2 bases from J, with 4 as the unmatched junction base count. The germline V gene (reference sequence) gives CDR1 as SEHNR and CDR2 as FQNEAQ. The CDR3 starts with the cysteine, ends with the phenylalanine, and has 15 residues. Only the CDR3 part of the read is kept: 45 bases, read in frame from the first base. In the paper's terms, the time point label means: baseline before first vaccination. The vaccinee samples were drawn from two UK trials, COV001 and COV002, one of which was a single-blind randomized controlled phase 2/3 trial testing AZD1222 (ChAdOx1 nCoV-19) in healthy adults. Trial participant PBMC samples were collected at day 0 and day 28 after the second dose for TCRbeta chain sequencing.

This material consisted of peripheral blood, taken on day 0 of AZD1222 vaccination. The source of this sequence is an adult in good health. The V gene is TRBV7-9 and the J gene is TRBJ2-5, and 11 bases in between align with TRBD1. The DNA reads TGTGCCAGCAGCCGGGACAGGGGGAAACAAGAGACCCAGTACTTC. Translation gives CASSRDRGKQETQYF.